This entry lists 22 T cell receptor beta chains sequenced from one sample in a study of high-grade serous ovarian cancer treatment subgroups. The tumor samples were collected prior to definitive surgery or chemotherapy. Here immunoSEQ multiplex PCR was the method, and the copy in TCRdb shows in-frame clones only, minus some. The table lists 30,000 or so clones, about 81% of them singletons, with 2% to 2.5% in the top ten. Sequenced input: tumor tissue. Receptors originate from a human donor with high-grade serous ovarian cancer.

This clone was recorded only once. This chain joins TRBV2 and TRBJ2-7; D gene uncertain. The V and J ends lost 7 bases and 4 bases respectively, with 11 bases between them. In germline, CDR1 is SNHLY, CDR2 FYNNEI. CDR3 size: 12 residues. Here the CDR3 DNA reads TGTGCCAGCACCACAGATTTATACGAGCAGTACTTC. Translated, it gives CASTTDLYEQYF.

The chain has TRBV11-2 and TRBJ2-7, with 14 bases that match TRBD2. V lost 8 bases and J lost 2; bases outside the gene matches: 11. This CDR3 region has 17 residues. Looked up from germline, CDR1 is SGHAT and CDR2 is FQNNGV. CDR3 bases: TGTGCCAGCGGTGGGACTAGCGGGAGCCGATTGACCTACGAGCAGTACTTC. Encoded protein: CASGGTSGSRLTYEQYF.

This rearrangement joins TRBV7-2 to TRBJ1-4; 9 bases line up with TRBD1. V gave up 6 bases and J gave up 7 bases; unmatched junction bases: 6. CDR3 length: 14 residues. Germline lookup yields CDR1 SGHTA and CDR2 FQGNSA. The CDR3 nucleotides read TGTGCCAGCAGGCTTGACAGGGGGAGTGAAAAACTGTTTTTT. It is translated as CASRLDRGSEKLFF.

This rearrangement joins TRBV6-5 to TRBJ2-7; D is perhaps TRBD2 (6 bases). The CDR3 is 11 residues long. Between the trimmed V and J ends, which lost 5 bases and 6 bases, there was a span of 8 bases. Germline V gene lookup returns CDR1 MNHEY and CDR2 SVGAGI. The CDR3 DNA reads TGTGCCAGCAGTGTGGGGGGCGAGCAGTACTTC. Translated: CASSVGGEQYF.

The chain uses TRBV5-8 and TRBJ2-7; maybe TRBD1 (5 bases). The CDR3 sequence is 14 residues long. V lost 0 bases and J lost 3, with 10 bases in between. Looked up from germline, CDR1 is SGHTS and CDR2 is YDEGEE. The CDR3 here is CASSLGLGLYEQYF. CDR3 nucleotide sequence: TGTGCCAGCAGCTTGGGGTTGGGGCTCTACGAGCAGTACTTC. Full variable domain (rest looked up from reference TRBV5-8 and TRBJ2-7): EAGVTQSPTHLIKTRGQQATLRCSPISGHTSVYWYQQALGLGLQFLLWYDEGEERNRGNFPPRFSGRQFPNYSSELNVNALELEDSALYLCASSLGLGLYEQYFGPGTRLTVT.

This chain joins TRBV5-1 and TRBJ2-4, with D possibly TRBD2 on 6 matching bases. Trimming left V 1 base short and J 0 bases short, with 11 bases between. The CDR3 runs 16 residues. Germline V CDR1 and CDR2: SGHRS, YFSETQ. The CDR3 loop is CASSLSGVIAKNIQYF. The DNA of the CDR3 is TGCGCCAGCAGCTTGTCGGGGGTCATAGCCAAAAACATTCAGTACTTC.

The chain employs TRBV10-1 and TRBJ1-1; no reliable D call. CDR3 length: 12 amino acids. Deletions cut 3 bases from V and 7 bases from J, with 9 bases between. Germline V gene data show CDR1 as WNHNN and CDR2 as SYGVQD (reference sequence). The CDR3 is CASSEAGSEAFF. Written as DNA, the CDR3 is TGCGCCAGCAGTGAAGCGGGCAGTGAAGCTTTCTTT.

This chain joins TRBV7-9 and TRBJ1-3; possibly TRBD1 for D (6 bases). The CDR3 has 14 amino acids. CDR1 is SEHNR and CDR2 is FQNEAQ in the germline V gene (reference sequence). V lost 2 bases and J 4 bases, leaving 9 bases between the germline ends. CDR3 DNA: TGTGCCAGCAGCTTAACCGGGACAGGAAACACCATATATTTT. It specifies CASSLTGTGNTIYF.

The J gene is TRBJ2-7, the V gene TRBV6-6, with TRBD2 as a possible D gene (5 bases). V gave up 0 bases and J gave up 6 bases, with 12 bases separating them. Germline values: CDR1 MNHNY, CDR2 SVGAGI (reference sequence). The CDR3 contains 14 residues. The CDR3 loop is CASSYSTEAGEQYF. As DNA, the CDR3 is TGTGCCAGCAGTTACTCGACGGAGGCGGGCGAGCAGTACTTC.

The count of this clone is one. The V call is TRBV5-1, the J call TRBJ1-3, with D possibly matching TRBD1 (5 bases). The CDR3 consists of 14 residues. Germline assignment: CDR1 SGHRS and CDR2 YFSETQ. Trimming removed 4 bases at V and 9 bases at J, with 17 bases between. The CDR3, as DNA: TGCGCCAGCAGCCCCGAGGGACCTCCGGGCACCATATATTTT. Translation: CASSPEGPPGTIYF.

CDR3 protein: CASSQSGRRGNEQFF. The CDR3 DNA sequence: TGTGCCAGCAGCCAGAGCGGGAGAAGGGGCAATGAGCAGTTCTTC. V usage is TRBV7-8 and J usage is TRBJ2-1; 8 bases align to TRBD2. The CDR3 has 15 residues. The J segment lost 6 bases and the V segment lost 5 bases, leaving 9 bases of the junction unmatched. Germline assignment: CDR1 SGHVS and CDR2 FQNEAQ.

This sequence joins TRBV6-1 and TRBJ2-3, with D perhaps matching TRBD1 (6 bases). This CDR3 contains 14 residues. V lost 6 bases to trimming and J lost 0 bases, with 10 bases between them. CDR1 and CDR2 (germline): MNHNS, SASEGT. CDR3 protein: CASRDRTSTDTQYF. CDR3 DNA sequence: TGTGCCAGCAGAGACAGGACTAGCACAGATACGCAGTATTTT.

The genes are TRBV11-3 and TRBJ2-2; D remains unclear. CDR3 size: 14 residues. Per germline, CDR1 SGHNT and CDR2 YENEEA. With 5 bases removed from V and 3 bases from J, the gap between germline ends came to 10 bases. The CDR3 here is CASSRGVDTGELFF. The CDR3 DNA reads TGTGCCAGCAGCCGTGGGGTGGACACCGGGGAGCTGTTTTTT.

The gene calls are TRBV21-1 and TRBJ2-7; the D call of TRBD1 is as the table states it, not checked on the DNA. TRBV21-1 is designated a pseudogene. This CDR3 has 15 amino acids. The CDR3 protein is CASSKLRQGAYEQYF. DNA for the CDR3: TGTGCCAGCAGCAAGCTCCGACAGGGCGCCTACGAGCAGTACTTC.

This chain connects TRBV10-2 to TRBJ1-1, with D possibly matching TRBD1 (5 bases). The CDR3 spans 14 residues. The germline CDR1 and CDR2 sequences are WSHSY and SAAADI. V shed 7 bases and J shed 4 bases, with 16 bases lying between them. The CDR3 sequence is CASKTATTGTEAFF. The CDR3 DNA is TGCGCCAGCAAGACAGCGACGACGGGCACTGAAGCTTTCTTT.

This chain joins TRBV7-3 and TRBJ1-2; maybe TRBD1 (5 bases). Between the trimmed V and J ends, which lost 2 bases and 7 bases, there was a span of 11 bases. There are 13 residues in the CDR3. Per germline, CDR1 SGHTA and CDR2 FQGTGA. CDR3 nucleotide sequence: TGTGCCAGCAGCTTAGACAGAAGATCTGGCTACACCTTC. It encodes CASSLDRRSGYTF.

This clone was counted once. The V gene is TRBV6-1, the J gene TRBJ2-1, with TRBD2 matching over 8 bases. Germline V lookup: CDR1 MNHNS, CDR2 SASEGT. This CDR3 spans 14 amino acids. J was trimmed by 7 bases and V by 8 bases; bases with no gene match: 10. CDR3 sequence (DNA): TGTGCCAGCTCTGGCGGGAGGATTGGGAATGAGCAGTTCTTC. It translates to CASSGGRIGNEQFF.

The rearrangement uses TRBV7-9 and TRBJ2-3; TRBD2 matches at 7 bases. With V trimmed by 5 bases and J by 0 bases, 8 bases remained unmatched. This CDR3 spans 16 amino acids. The germline CDR1 and CDR2 sequences are SEHNR and FQNEAQ (reference sequence). This chain's CDR3 is CASSGPGGSSTDTQYF. CDR3 nucleotides: TGTGCCAGCAGCGGACCAGGCGGGAGTAGCACAGATACGCAGTATTTT.

V gene TRBV6-1 combines with J gene TRBJ2-1; 10 nucleotides match TRBD2. V lost 4 bases to trimming and J lost 6 bases; unmatched junction nucleotides: 6. The CDR3 has 15 residues. In germline, CDR1 is MNHNS, CDR2 SASEGT. In DNA, the CDR3 is TGTGCCAGCAGTGTGAGGCTAGCGGGAGCCAATGAGCAGTTCTTC. Translating gives CASSVRLAGANEQFF.

This sequence joins TRBV4-1 and TRBJ2-5; no reliable D call. Trimming took 0 bases from V and 5 from J, leaving 13 bases between them. CDR3 length: 15 amino acids. Germline V CDR1 and CDR2: MGHRA, YSYEKL. CDR3 sequence reads: CASSQEKRRAETQYF. Written as DNA, the CDR3 is TGCGCCAGCAGCCAAGAGAAAAGGCGCGCGGAGACCCAGTACTTC.

This rearrangement joins TRBV5-1 to TRBJ2-2; no reliable D call. Trimming removed 3 bases from V and 0 bases from J, with 12 bases in between. The CDR3 is 16 amino acids. Germline CDR1 SGHRS, CDR2 YFSETQ. The CDR3 spells CASSSRYGPNTGELFF. The CDR3 nucleotides read TGCGCCAGCAGCTCGAGATATGGTCCGAACACCGGGGAGCTGTTTTTT.

This chain connects TRBV9 to TRBJ1-4; TRBD1 aligns across 7 bases. The junction had 5 bases not matched to a gene; V was cut back by 3 bases and J by 6 bases. CDR3 size: 14 residues. The V gene's germline CDR1 is SGDLS and CDR2 YYNGEE. CDR3 DNA sequence: TGTGCCAGCAGCGCCCGACAGGGTGATGAAAAACTGTTTTTT. As protein: CASSARQGDEKLFF.